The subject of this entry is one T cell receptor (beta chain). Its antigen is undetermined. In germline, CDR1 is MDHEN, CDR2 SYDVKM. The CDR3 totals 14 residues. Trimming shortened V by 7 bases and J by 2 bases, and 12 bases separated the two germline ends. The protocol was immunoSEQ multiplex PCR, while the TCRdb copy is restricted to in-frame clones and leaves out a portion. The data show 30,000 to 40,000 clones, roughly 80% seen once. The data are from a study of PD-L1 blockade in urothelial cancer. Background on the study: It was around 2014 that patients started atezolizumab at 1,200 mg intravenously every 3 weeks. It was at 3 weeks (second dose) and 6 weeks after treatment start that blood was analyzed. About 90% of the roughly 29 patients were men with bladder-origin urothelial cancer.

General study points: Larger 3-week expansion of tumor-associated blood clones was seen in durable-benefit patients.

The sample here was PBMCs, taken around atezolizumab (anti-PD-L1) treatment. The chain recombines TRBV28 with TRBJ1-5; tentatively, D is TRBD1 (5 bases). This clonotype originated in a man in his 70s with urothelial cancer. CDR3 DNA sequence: TGTGCCAGCACTCAGTGGGGGGGCAATCAGCCCCAGCATTTT. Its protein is CASTQWGGNQPQHF.